Presented here are 16 T cell receptor beta chains from one specimen sequenced in a study of CD8+CD57+ T cells in acquired aplastic anemia. Genomic DNA, serving as template, underwent TCR beta VDJ and CDR3 profiling. One entry per CDR3 protein results from TCRdb running MiXCR on the reads. The repertoire has hundreds of thousands of distinct CDR3 sequences, about 70% of them found once; the top ten carry 4%. Material: sorted CD4+, CD8+, or CD8+CD57+ T cells (not recorded which) from PBMCs. Receptors were obtained from a human donor in good health, serving as a control.

Remarks on this clonotype: A much bigger clone sits one base away, suggesting this may be a read error. V usage is TRBV7-2 and J usage is TRBJ1-1; D gene ambiguous. Trimming removed 5 bases at V and 4 bases at J, with 14 bases between. In germline, CDR1 is SGHTA, CDR2 FQGNSA. This CDR3 is 14 amino acids long. The CDR3 nucleotides are TGTGCCAGCAGCCAACGACACGGGGTCACTGAAGCTTTCTTT. Translating gives CASSQRHGVTEAFF. Filled out from reference TRBV7-2 and TRBJ1-1, the complete variable domain reads GAGVSQSPSNKVTEKGKDVELRCDPISGHTALYWYRQSLGQGLEFLIYFQGNSAPDKSGLPSDRFSAERTGGSVSTLTIQRTQQEDSAVYLCASSQRHGVTEAFFGQGTRLTVV.

Of note for this clonotype: At one of its ends the junction is not consistent with the germline gene, which may arise from a read error. In nucleotides, the CDR3 is TGTGCCAGCAGGGGCGCAGAAGCCTATGGCTACACCTTC. Translating gives CASRGAEAYGYTF. The V gene is TRBV5-1, the J gene TRBJ1-2; D perhaps matches TRBD1 (6 bases). Germline V CDR1 and CDR2: SGHRS, YFSETQ. There are 13 residues in the CDR3.

This clonotype was found once. The final CDR3 position lacks the conserved phenylalanine or tryptophan, pointing to a likely read error. The V and J genes are TRBV29-1 and TRBJ2-1; 8 bases map to TRBD2. Germline CDR1 is SQVTM and CDR2 is ANQGSEA. This CDR3 is 13 amino acids long. J lost 6 bases, V lost 8 bases, and 9 bases had no gene match. The CDR3 here is CSTRTSWGNEQFI. The CDR3 coding sequence is TGCAGCACGCGGACTAGCTGGGGCAATGAGCAGTTCATC.

This chain links TRBV7-2 with TRBJ1-2; D ambiguous. The CDR3 consists of 14 residues. Germline lookup yields CDR1 SGHTA and CDR2 FQGNSA. Trimming shortened V by 5 bases and J by 14 bases, and 24 bases separated the two germline ends. This CDR3 reads CASSKASGVKYYTF. For the CDR3, the DNA is TGTGCCAGCAGCAAAGCTAGCGGGGTTAAGTACTATACCTTC.

The genes are TRBV25-1 and TRBJ2-2; no firm D call. Germline lookup yields CDR1 MGHDK and CDR2 SYGVNS. CDR3 size: 16 residues. Trimming cost V 7 bases and J 1 base, with 16 bases left between them. The CDR3 coding sequence is TGTGCCAGCACACCCGGACCCACAAGGAACACCGGGGAGCTGTTTTTT. Translated: CASTPGPTRNTGELFF.

This clonotype was counted only a few times. The chain has TRBV29-1 and TRBJ2-7; 11 bases align to TRBD1. CDR1 and CDR2 from the germline V gene are SQVTM and ANQGSEA. This CDR3 comprises 13 residues. V trimming: 7 bases; J trimming: 3 bases; junction bases outside the gene matches: 5. CDR3 nucleotide sequence: TGCAGCGCCTCCGGGACAGGGGGCTACGAGCAGTACTTC. The encoded protein is CSASGTGGYEQYF.

This chain uses TRBV20-1 with TRBJ1-1; D ambiguous. CDR3 size: 14 residues. Per germline, CDR1 DFQATT and CDR2 SNEGSKA (reference sequence). For the CDR3, the DNA is TGCAGCGTCAAAGAGAACCCAGCAGAAACTGAAGCTTTCTTT. Translation gives CSVKENPAETEAFF.

The genes are TRBV7-2 and TRBJ2-7; D might be TRBD1 (5 bases). Germline V gene data show CDR1 as SGHTA and CDR2 as FQGNSA. There are 14 residues in the CDR3. The V and J ends lost 5 bases and 10 bases respectively, with 21 bases between them. The CDR3 sequence is CASSPTENTSYQYF. DNA of the CDR3: TGTGCCAGCAGCCCGACAGAAAACACCTCCTACCAGTACTTC.

This clonotype was seen repeatedly, ten times or more. This rearrangement joins TRBV11-2 to TRBJ2-1, with D possibly being TRBD2 (6 bases). CDR1 is SGHAT and CDR2 is FQNNGV in the germline V gene. V shed 1 base and J shed 4 bases, with 11 bases lying between them. This CDR3 is built from 15 residues. In nucleotides, the CDR3 is TGTGCCAGCAGCTTAGGGGGGGTCCGTTACAATGAGCAGTTCTTC. It encodes CASSLGGVRYNEQFF.

This clonotype was seen ten or more times. The rearrangement uses TRBV20-1 and TRBJ2-1; D ambiguous. Between the trimmed V and J ends, which lost 5 bases and 5 bases, there was a span of 13 bases. This CDR3 is 13 amino acids long. Germline CDR1 is DFQATT and CDR2 is SNEGSKA (reference sequence). The CDR3 DNA reads TGCAGTGCTCGGAGAGGACGCAACAATGAGCAGTTCTTC. This sequence encodes CSARRGRNNEQFF.

Concerning this clonotype itself: The CDR3 ends on some other residue instead of the conserved phenylalanine or tryptophan, so this is likely a read error. Because the CDR3's place on the DNA is in doubt, the DNA is left out and the CDR3 is given as listed by TCRdb. This chain joins TRBV2 and TRBJ2-7. Germline CDR1 reads SNHLY; CDR2 reads FYNNEI. The CDR3 spans 11 residues, counting both ends. CDR3 loop: CASRVQYEHDI.

The rearrangement links TRBV9 to TRBJ1-5, with 7 positions matching TRBD1. The CDR3 has 18 residues. CDR1 is SGDLS and CDR2 is YYNGEE in the germline V gene. Trimming cost V 4 bases and J 1 base; bases outside gene matches: 14. CDR3 sequence reads: CASSLVSGGAESNQPQHF. CDR3 DNA sequence: TGTGCCAGCAGCTTAGTGTCAGGGGGTGCCGAGAGCAATCAGCCCCAGCATTTT.

This clonotype was seen a single time. V is TRBV6-1 and J is TRBJ1-1, with D uncertain. The CDR3 has 14 amino acids. Trimming pared 0 bases from V and 3 bases from J, leaving 8 bases between. The germline V gene encodes CDR1 MNHNS and CDR2 SASEGT. The CDR3 nucleotides are TGTGCCAGCAGTGAAGCATTCCGGGACACTGAAGCTTTCTTT. It yields the protein CASSEAFRDTEAFF.

About this clonotype: Sequence at one end of the junction differs from germline and may be a read error. The V call is TRBV2, the J call TRBJ2-7, with D perhaps matching TRBD1 (6 bases). Per germline, CDR1 SNHLY and CDR2 FYNNEI. CDR3 length: 14 amino acids. CDR3 loop: CASSSVGGAEGSTF. The CDR3 DNA follows: TGTGCCAGCAGCTCGGTTGGGGGCGCCGAGGGCAGTACTTTC.

The V call is TRBV7-8, the J call TRBJ2-3, with 7 positions matching TRBD2. The V and J ends lost 3 bases and 9 bases, in that order; junction bases with no gene match: 18. Looked up from germline, CDR1 is SGHVS and CDR2 is FQNEAQ. The CDR3 runs to 17 residues. The CDR3 bases are TGTGCCAGCAGCTTGACGGGGGGAAACTCTGGAAACACCACGCAGTATTTT. Translating gives CASSLTGGNSGNTTQYF.

The V call is TRBV2, the J call TRBJ2-7, with D possibly called TRBD1 or TRBD2 (6 bases each). CDR3 length: 14 amino acids. Trimming cost V 3 bases and J 13 bases, with 22 bases left between them. Germline V lookup: CDR1 SNHLY, CDR2 FYNNEI. CDR3 residues: CASSDPGRGSGGYF. As DNA, the CDR3 is TGTGCCAGCAGTGACCCGGGGCGGGGCTCCGGGGGCTACTTC. Full variable domain (outside the CDR3, taken from reference TRBV2 and TRBJ2-7): EPEVTQTPSHQVTQMGQEVILRCVPISNHLYFYWYRQILGQKVEFLVSFYNNEISEKSEIFDDQFSVERPDGSNFTLKIRSTKLEDSAMYFCASSDPGRGSGGYFGPGTRLTVT.